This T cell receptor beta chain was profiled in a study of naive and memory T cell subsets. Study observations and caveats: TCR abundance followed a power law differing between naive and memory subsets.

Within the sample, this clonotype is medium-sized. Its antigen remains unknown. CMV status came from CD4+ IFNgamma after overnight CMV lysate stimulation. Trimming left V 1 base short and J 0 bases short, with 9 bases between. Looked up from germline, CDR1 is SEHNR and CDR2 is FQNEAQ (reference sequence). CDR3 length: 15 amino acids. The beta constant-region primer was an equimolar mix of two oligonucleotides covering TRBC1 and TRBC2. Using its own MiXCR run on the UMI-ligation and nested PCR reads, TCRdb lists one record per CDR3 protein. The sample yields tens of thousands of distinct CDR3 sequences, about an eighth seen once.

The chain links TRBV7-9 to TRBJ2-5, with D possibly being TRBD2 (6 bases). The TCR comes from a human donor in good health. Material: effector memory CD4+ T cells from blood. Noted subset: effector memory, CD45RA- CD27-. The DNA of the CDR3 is TGTGCCAGCAGCTTAGGCGGGGAAGACCAAGAGACCCAGTACTTC. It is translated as CASSLGGEDQETQYF.